There are a few counts of the clone carrying this T cell receptor beta chain. Its matching antigen is unknown. This specimen comes from a study of response to subunit inactivated influenza vaccine. Study outcomes and limitations: Only a handful of new T cells, the authors suggested, are recruited with each seasonal influenza vaccination.

TCRdb fed the RT-PCR reads into MiXCR, producing one record per CDR3 protein. The repertoire has more than 200,000 distinct CDR3 sequences, about 12% of them found once; the top ten carry less than 8.5%. This receptor was identified in a man aged 45-60 years who received an inactivated influenza vaccine. The specimen was non-naive T cells sorted from PBMCs, collected approximately 15 days before vaccination.

The CDR3 coding sequence is TGCAGTGCTACAACGATTCGGGAGGGCCTTACCGATACGCAGTATTTT. Residues: CSATTIREGLTDTQYF. V is TRBV20-1 and J is TRBJ2-3; 8 bases match TRBD2. The germline gives CDR1 DFQATT, CDR2 SNEGSKA (reference sequence). J was trimmed by 6 bases and V by 4 bases; bases with no gene match: 15. CDR3 length equals 16 residues.